These 24 T cell receptor beta chains originate from one sample sequenced in a study of blood T cell repertoires in COVID-19. TCRdb's copy holds only in-frame clones and misses some; the assay was immunoSEQ multiplex PCR. The data hold 120,000 or so clones, with 70% to 85% observed a single time. The sample taken for sequencing was peripheral blood. These receptors originate from a human donor with acute or convalescent COVID-19. The donor label of this sample is uncertain.

This clone showed up just a few times. The chain has TRBV29-1 and TRBJ2-1; 7 nucleotides match TRBD2. Per germline, CDR1 SQVTM and CDR2 ANQGSEA. Trimming took 7 bases from V and 3 from J; bases not matched to a gene: 9. The CDR3 contains 14 residues. The CDR3: CSARGGGIYNEQFF. The CDR3 region has the DNA TGCAGCGCGCGAGGCGGGGGTATCTACAATGAGCAGTTCTTC.

The V gene is TRBV5-4, the J gene TRBJ1-5; perhaps TRBD1 as D (6 bases). Between the trimmed V and J ends, which lost 4 bases and 3 bases, there was a span of 14 bases. Germline CDR1 and CDR2: SGHNT and YYREEE (reference sequence). The CDR3 contains 15 residues. This chain's CDR3 is CASSRAGESNQPQHF. The CDR3 nucleotides read TGTGCCAGCAGCCGGGCAGGGGAATCCAATCAGCCCCAGCATTTT.

This clone was counted between two and nine times. The gene calls are TRBV2 and TRBJ2-5, with D tentatively TRBD2 (6 bases). The V end was cut by 7 bases, the J end by 5 bases, with 17 bases between. This CDR3 is built from 14 residues. Germline lookup yields CDR1 SNHLY and CDR2 FYNNEI. The CDR3 DNA follows: TGTGCCAGCACCCCAAGGAGGGTGTCGGAGACCCAGTACTTC. As protein: CASTPRRVSETQYF.

This clone was counted once. The chain carries TRBV7-3 and TRBJ2-7, with 8 bases lining up with TRBD1. Germline V lookup: CDR1 SGHTA, CDR2 FQGTGA. The CDR3 is 14 amino acids. V lost 8 bases and J lost 4; bases outside the gene matches: 10. CDR3 nucleotide sequence: TGTGCCAGCGCGCCGGGGGACAGGAGATACGAGCAGTACTTC. Translated: CASAPGDRRYEQYF.

The chain uses TRBV3-1 (or the pseudogene TRBV3-2) and TRBJ2-5; tentative D call: TRBD2 (6 bases). The CDR3 runs to 14 residues. Trimming shortened V by 5 bases and J by 5 bases, and 15 bases separated the two germline ends. The germline V gene has CDR1 LGHDT and CDR2 YNNKEL (reference sequence). The CDR3, as DNA: TGTGCCAGCAGCTCCGAATGGGGGGATGAGACCCAGTACTTC. Its translation: CASSSEWGDETQYF.

In regard to this clone: Different DNA sequences within this sample yield the same CDR3. This chain uses TRBV9 with TRBJ1-6; D remains ambiguous. Trimming stripped 0 bases from V and 5 bases from J, with 6 bases between. Germline V gene data show CDR1 as SGDLS and CDR2 as YYNGEE. There are 14 residues in the CDR3. The CDR3, as DNA: TGTGCCAGCAGCGTAGTCGGAGATAATTCACCCCTCCACTTT. It translates to CASSVVGDNSPLHF.

The rearrangement joins TRBV9 to TRBJ2-3; 9 bases map to TRBD2. The junction had 5 bases not matched to a gene; V was cut back by 4 bases and J by 5 bases. This CDR3 has 14 amino acids. Germline assignment: CDR1 SGDLS and CDR2 YYNGEE. CDR3 sequence: CASSLGLAKDTQYF. As DNA, the CDR3 is TGTGCCAGCAGCCTCGGACTAGCGAAAGATACGCAGTATTTT.

The rearrangement joins TRBV9 to TRBJ2-5; TRBD1 is a possible D gene (6 bases). The ends were cut back, 3 bases at V and 2 bases at J, with 11 bases in the middle. CDR1 is SGDLS and CDR2 is YYNGEE in the germline V gene. The CDR3 is made up of 14 amino acids. The CDR3 DNA follows: TGTGCCAGCAGCGGAACAGGGCGTCAAGAGACCCAGTACTTC. Amino acid sequence: CASSGTGRQETQYF.

Concerning this clone itself: This sequence may be a read error, since a much larger clone differs from it by one base. The V gene is TRBV30, the J gene TRBJ1-6, with D maybe TRBD1 (5 bases). The CDR3 runs to 15 residues. The germline gives CDR1 GTSNPN, CDR2 SVGIG (reference sequence). The CDR3 region is CTWSAQGFGNSPLHF. CDR3 nucleotides: TGTACCTGGAGTGCTCAGGGATTCGGTAATTCACCCCTCCACTTT.

This clone was observed a few times. The chain uses TRBV5-6 and TRBJ1-1, with 7 bases that match TRBD1. Germline V lookup: CDR1 SGHDT, CDR2 YYEEEE. This CDR3 comprises 16 residues. With V trimmed by 1 base and J by 1 base, 7 bases remained unmatched. The CDR3 protein is CASSLFSGGWNTEAFF. CDR3 nucleotides: TGTGCCAGCAGCTTGTTCTCAGGGGGATGGAACACTGAAGCTTTCTTT. Together with reference TRBV5-6 and TRBJ1-1, the CDR3 gives the full variable domain: DAGVTQSPTHLIKTRGQQVTLRCSPKSGHDTVSWYQQALGQGPQFIFQYYEEEERQRGNFPDRFSGHQFPNYSSELNVNALLLGDSALYLCASSLFSGGWNTEAFFGQGTRLTVV.

The chain employs TRBV6-6 and TRBJ2-2, with D maybe TRBD1 (6 bases). V was cut by 2 bases and J by 1 base, with 11 bases left in between. The CDR3 has 16 residues. CDR1 is MNHNY and CDR2 is SVGAGI in the germline V gene (reference sequence). CDR3 in amino acids: CASSYGPRGNTGELFF. CDR3 nucleotide sequence: TGTGCCAGCAGTTACGGTCCCAGGGGGAACACCGGGGAGCTGTTTTTT.

This chain joins TRBV6-1 and TRBJ2-3; maybe TRBD2 (7 bases). Germline V gene lookup returns CDR1 MNHNS and CDR2 SASEGT. V was clipped by 7 bases and J by 1 base, with 15 bases between them. The CDR3 sequence is 15 residues long. DNA of the CDR3: TGTGCCAGCATCTGGGGGGCGGGGGGCACAGATACGCAGTATTTT. It translates to CASIWGAGGTDTQYF.

The CDR3 DNA reads as TGTGCCATCAGTGCAACCGGGACAGGGGATCAGCCCCAGCATTTT. Protein: CAISATGTGDQPQHF. The chain recombines TRBV10-3 with TRBJ1-5; TRBD1 matches 10 bases. The CDR3 extends over 15 amino acids. Germline loops: CDR1 ENHRY, CDR2 SYGVKD. Germline trimming cut 4 bases from V and 5 bases from J; bases unmatched to any gene: 5.

About this clone: Other DNA sequences in the same sample also yield this CDR3. This rearrangement joins TRBV5-1 to TRBJ2-5; D remains unclear. The V and J ends lost 2 bases and 4 bases respectively, with 3 bases between them. The CDR3 sequence is 11 residues long. CDR1 SGHRS and CDR2 YFSETQ come from the germline V gene. The CDR3 sequence is CASSFSETQYF. The CDR3 bases are TGCGCCAGCAGCTTCTCAGAGACCCAGTACTTC.

This clone was observed once. V gene TRBV24-1 combines with J gene TRBJ2-7; the D gene is possibly TRBD1 (6 bases). The ends were cut back, 3 bases at V and 4 bases at J, with 12 bases in the middle. From germline, CDR1 is KGHDR and CDR2 SFDVKD. The CDR3 extends over 14 amino acids. CDR3 sequence: CATSDKQGGYEQYF. As DNA, the CDR3 is TGTGCCACCAGTGATAAACAGGGCGGATACGAGCAGTACTTC.

V usage is TRBV7-2 and J usage is TRBJ2-3; 8 bases agree with TRBD2. J gave up 2 bases and V 0 bases, and 10 bases lay outside the gene matches. Germline CDR1 SGHTA, CDR2 FQGNSA. This CDR3 comprises 18 residues. The CDR3 is CASSLASSGGGTTDTQYF. The DNA of the CDR3 is TGTGCCAGCAGCTTAGCCTCTTCCGGGGGGGGGACCACAGATACGCAGTATTTT.

The chain links TRBV29-1 to TRBJ1-4; 9 positions agree with TRBD1. The CDR3 length is 13 residues. Germline V gene data show CDR1 as SQVTM and CDR2 as ANQGSEA. V lost 8 bases, J lost 8 bases, and 9 bases stayed unmatched. CDR3 region: CSFQGTGREKLFF. For the CDR3, the DNA is TGCAGCTTCCAGGGGACAGGGAGAGAAAAACTGTTTTTT.

V and J are TRBV4-1 and TRBJ1-2, with D possibly being TRBD1 (5 bases). The CDR3 loop spans 14 amino acids. CDR1 and CDR2 from the germline V gene are MGHRA and YSYEKL. The germline V and J ends were trimmed by 1 base and 8 bases, with 14 bases remaining between them. The CDR3 spells CASSQGGGVDGYTF. CDR3 sequence (DNA): TGCGCCAGCAGCCAAGGAGGAGGGGTCGACGGCTACACCTTC.

This clone has only one observation. The genes are TRBV7-9 and TRBJ1-1, with D uncertain. Per the germline V gene, CDR1 is SEHNR and CDR2 is FQNEAQ (reference sequence). The V and J ends lost 6 bases and 2 bases respectively, with 7 bases between them. The CDR3 has 12 amino acids. The CDR3 region is CASRRGNTEAFF. CDR3 bases: TGTGCCAGCAGACGAGGAAACACTGAAGCTTTCTTT.

This chain joins TRBV2 and TRBJ2-1; D ambiguous. This CDR3 has 12 amino acids. Trimming took 4 bases from V and 7 from J, leaving 8 bases between them. The germline CDR1 and CDR2 sequences are SNHLY and FYNNEI. CDR3 loop: CASSVQANEQFF. In DNA, the CDR3 is TGTGCCAGCAGTGTTCAGGCTAATGAGCAGTTCTTC.

The chain links TRBV19 to TRBJ2-5, with D tentatively TRBD2 (6 bases). The germline V and J ends were trimmed by 5 bases and 1 base, with 32 bases remaining between them. The CDR3 is made up of 21 amino acids. Per the germline V gene, CDR1 is LNHDA and CDR2 is SQIVND (reference sequence). CDR3 protein: CASSPPYETRGWGKSQETQYF. The CDR3 DNA sequence: TGTGCCAGTAGTCCTCCTTATGAGACCCGGGGGTGGGGGAAGAGCCAAGAGACCCAGTACTTC.

The chain couples TRBV18 to TRBJ2-1, with 9 bases matching TRBD1. The CDR3 extends over 15 amino acids. The V segment lost 6 bases and the J segment 7 bases; nucleotides outside the gene matches: 10. Germline CDR1 is KGHSH and CDR2 is LQKENI. CDR3 DNA sequence: TGTGCCAGCTCCCGAGGGCCGGGACAGGGTAATGAGCAGTTCTTC. It codes for CASSRGPGQGNEQFF.

The V gene is TRBV7-9, the J gene TRBJ2-3; D perhaps matches TRBD1 (7 bases). In germline, CDR1 is SEHNR, CDR2 FQNEAQ (reference sequence). The CDR3 is made up of 14 amino acids. Between the trimmed V and J ends, which lost 6 bases and 1 base, there was a span of 11 bases. CDR3 amino acids: CASRPRGGTDTQYF. In nucleotides, the CDR3 is TGTGCCAGCAGGCCCAGGGGGGGCACAGATACGCAGTATTTT.

The chain links TRBV4-1 to TRBJ2-1, with D possibly TRBD2 on 5 matching bases. V lost 4 bases, J lost 6 bases, and 19 bases lay in between. The CDR3 is 16 residues long. CDR1 and CDR2 from the germline V gene are MGHRA and YSYEKL. Written as DNA, the CDR3 is TGCGCCAGCAGCCGAATACTAGTACAAGGGTTCAATGAGCAGTTCTTC. Translating gives CASSRILVQGFNEQFF.